The 27 T cell receptor beta chains below all came from one sample that was sequenced in a study of control samples from healthy donors and cancer patients. Using immunoSEQ multiplex PCR, the repertoire was profiled, and TCRdb retains in-frame clones only, with some absent. The sample includes fewer than 70,000 clones, 87% seen only once; the top ten take more than 12%. Sequencing used PBMCs. These receptors came from a man aged 60 to 69 with head and neck cancer.

This chain joins TRBV28 and TRBJ1-1; D remains unclear. Trimming stripped 8 bases from V and 0 bases from J, with 4 bases between. This CDR3 spans 11 amino acids. Per germline, CDR1 MDHEN and CDR2 SYDVKM. Here the CDR3 DNA reads TGTGCCAGCTTGTTGAACACTGAAGCTTTCTTT. It is translated as CASLLNTEAFF.

The chain couples TRBV5-1 to TRBJ1-1, with 9 bases lining up with TRBD1. The CDR3 length is 14 residues. The junction had 2 bases not matched to a gene; V was cut back by 4 bases and J by 1 base. From germline, CDR1 is SGHRS and CDR2 YFSETQ. CDR3 sequence: CASSRDRANTEAFF. CDR3 DNA sequence: TGCGCCAGCAGCAGGGACAGGGCGAACACTGAAGCTTTCTTT. Looking up the rest from reference TRBV5-1 and TRBJ1-1 gives the full variable domain: KAGVTQTPRYLIKTRGQQVTLSCSPISGHRSVSWYQQTPGQGLQFLFEYFSETQRNKGNFPGRFSGRQFSNSRSEMNVSTLELGDSALYLCASSRDRANTEAFFGQGTRLTVV.

The V gene is TRBV9, the J gene TRBJ2-7, with a weak D call TRBD2 (5 bases). CDR1 SGDLS and CDR2 YYNGEE come from the germline V gene. The ends were cut back, 0 bases at V and 2 bases at J, with 15 bases in the middle. CDR3 length: 16 residues. The CDR3 DNA is TGTGCCAGCAGCGTAGGAGGGATGGGATCCACCTACGAGCAGTACTTC. Translating it yields CASSVGGMGSTYEQYF.

The V gene is TRBV6-1, the J gene TRBJ1-4, with a weak D call TRBD1 (6 bases). The germline CDR1 and CDR2 sequences are MNHNS and SASEGT. Trimming took off 4 bases at V and 5 bases at J, with 17 bases between the two ends. This CDR3 is 16 amino acids long. Written as DNA, the CDR3 is TGTGCCAGCAGTGCTGGCCGGGGGCTAGTGAATGAAAAACTGTTTTTT. Protein: CASSAGRGLVNEKLFF.

The chain employs TRBV5-1 and TRBJ2-3, with a tentative D call TRBD2 (6 bases). V was shortened by 4 bases and J by 2 bases, with 17 bases between the two germline ends. This CDR3 has 16 residues. Germline assignment: CDR1 SGHRS and CDR2 YFSETQ. For the CDR3, the DNA is TGCGCCAGCAGCCCGGGAGCGGACTACTTCACAGATACGCAGTATTTT. Translation: CASSPGADYFTDTQYF. Drawing the rest from reference TRBV5-1 and TRBJ2-3, the complete variable domain is KAGVTQTPRYLIKTRGQQVTLSCSPISGHRSVSWYQQTPGQGLQFLFEYFSETQRNKGNFPGRFSGRQFSNSRSEMNVSTLELGDSALYLCASSPGADYFTDTQYFGPGTRLTVL.

This clone was detected only once. The chain employs TRBV4-3 and TRBJ2-3, with 11 bases lining up with TRBD2. Germline CDR1 reads LGHNA; CDR2 reads YSLEER. The CDR3 totals 17 residues. Trimming cost V 4 bases and J 6 bases; bases outside gene matches: 12. Written as DNA, the CDR3 is TGCGCCAGCAGCCTACTAGCGGGGGCTCAGCGCGTGGATACGCAGTATTTT. This sequence encodes CASSLLAGAQRVDTQYF.

This chain uses TRBV27 with TRBJ2-3; D gene unclear. The germline V gene encodes CDR1 MNHEY and CDR2 SMNVEV (reference sequence). V lost 3 bases to trimming and J lost 3 bases, with 16 bases between them. This CDR3 is built from 16 residues. The CDR3, as DNA: TGTGCCAGCAGTTTGGGGTCTCATAGCTTTACAGATACGCAGTATTTT. As protein: CASSLGSHSFTDTQYF.

The V call is TRBV7-9, the J call TRBJ1-2, with D unresolved. Germline V lookup: CDR1 SEHNR, CDR2 FQNEAQ (reference sequence). Between the trimmed V and J ends, which lost 5 bases and 3 bases, there was a span of 4 bases. The length of the CDR3 is 11 residues. The CDR3 is CASSDYYGYTF. DNA of the CDR3: TGTGCCAGCAGCGACTACTATGGCTACACCTTC.

V and J are TRBV5-1 and TRBJ1-1; a possible D gene is TRBD1 (5 bases). This CDR3 region has 15 residues. The germline CDR1 and CDR2 sequences are SGHRS and YFSETQ. Trimming cost V 2 bases and J 1 base, with 12 bases left between them. This CDR3 is CASSLRGAENTEAFF. DNA of the CDR3: TGCGCCAGCAGCTTAAGAGGGGCTGAGAACACTGAAGCTTTCTTT.

The J gene is TRBJ1-2, the V gene TRBV6-5, with 7 bases identical to TRBD1. CDR1 and CDR2 from the germline V gene are MNHEY and SVGAGI. V lost 6 bases, J lost 2 bases, and 6 bases stayed unmatched. This CDR3 is 14 amino acids long. The CDR3 spells CASRLGQENYGYTF. The CDR3 region has the DNA TGTGCCAGCAGACTCGGACAGGAGAACTATGGCTACACCTTC.

The CDR3 reads CASSLAGGQNTGELFF. The CDR3 nucleotides read TGTGCCAGCAGCTTAGCCGGGGGGCAAAACACCGGGGAGCTGTTTTTT. The chain uses TRBV7-9 and TRBJ2-2, with a weak D call TRBD2 (7 bases). Germline values: CDR1 SEHNR, CDR2 FQNEAQ (reference sequence). V lost 0 bases, J lost 2 bases, and 10 bases lay in between. CDR3 length: 16 residues.

The CDR3 loop reads CASRGGQGRSEKLFF. CDR3 nucleotide sequence: TGTGCCAGCAGGGGCGGACAGGGGAGGAGTGAAAAACTGTTTTTT. The gene calls are TRBV28 and TRBJ1-4; 9 nucleotides align to TRBD1. The ends lost 6 bases at V and 7 bases at J; junction bases unmatched: 9. The germline V gene has CDR1 MDHEN and CDR2 SYDVKM. This CDR3 region has 15 residues.

This clone was recorded a few times. The genes are TRBV10-2 and TRBJ2-5, with unresolved D. The V gene lost 4 bases and the J gene lost 2 bases, with 14 bases spanning the gap. Germline V CDR1 and CDR2: WSHSY, SAAADI. This CDR3 has 15 amino acids. This CDR3 reads CASSVQNRLQETQYF. The DNA for the CDR3 is TGCGCCAGCAGTGTTCAAAACAGACTTCAAGAGACCCAGTACTTC.

The chain has TRBV27 and TRBJ1-5, with 7 positions matching TRBD1. The CDR3 spans 16 residues. J was trimmed by 3 bases and V by 5 bases; bases with no gene match: 10. CDR1 is MNHEY, CDR2 SMNVEV, per germline (reference sequence). The CDR3, as DNA: TGTGCCAGCAGTCCAAGGGGGGGACAGTTCAATCAGCCCCAGCATTTT. The encoded protein is CASSPRGGQFNQPQHF.

This chain links TRBV19 with TRBJ1-5; a weak D match, TRBD1 (5 bases). CDR3 length: 15 residues. Trimming shortened V by 5 bases and J by 5 bases, and 16 bases separated the two germline ends. The germline CDR1 and CDR2 sequences are LNHDA and SQIVND (reference sequence). The DNA for the CDR3 is TGTGCCAGTAGTGCCCGACAGAGGGGCGATCAGCCCCAGCATTTT. Encoded protein: CASSARQRGDQPQHF.

This clone was observed a single time. The gene calls are TRBV5-1 and TRBJ1-1; D gene uncertain. The CDR3 consists of 13 residues. The germline V and J ends were trimmed by 0 bases and 1 base, with 4 bases remaining between them. Germline V gene sequence: CDR1 SGHRS, CDR2 YFSETQ. The CDR3 spells CASSLAPNTEAFF. CDR3 sequence (DNA): TGCGCCAGCAGCTTGGCTCCGAACACTGAAGCTTTCTTT.

CDR3 sequence reads: CASRGLFGYTF. CDR3 nucleotide sequence: TGTGCCAGCAGGGGGCTCTTTGGCTACACCTTC. The rearrangement uses TRBV6-5 and TRBJ1-2, with D possibly matching TRBD1 (5 bases). The CDR3 covers 11 residues. Trimming removed 6 bases from V and 7 bases from J, with 9 bases in between. Germline CDR1 MNHEY, CDR2 SVGAGI.

The gene calls are TRBV14 and TRBJ2-1; 10 bases are a match to TRBD2. CDR3 length equals 18 residues. Germline V CDR1 and CDR2: SGHDN, FVKESK. V gave up 1 base and J gave up 4 bases; unmatched junction bases: 10. The CDR3 region has the DNA TGTGCCAGCAGCCAAGGTTGGCTAGCGGGAGTGCTGTACAATGAGCAGTTCTTC. Protein sequence: CASSQGWLAGVLYNEQFF.

This clone was seen only a few times. The chain joins TRBV7-8 to TRBJ2-5, with D possibly matching TRBD1 (5 bases). The CDR3 consists of 14 residues. The V gene's germline CDR1 is SGHVS and CDR2 FQNEAQ. Between the trimmed V and J ends, which lost 5 bases and 2 bases, there was a span of 12 bases. Here the CDR3 reads CASSPTRVQETQYF. CDR3 in DNA: TGTGCCAGCAGCCCGACCAGGGTACAAGAGACCCAGTACTTC.

The chain uses TRBV7-3 and TRBJ2-1, with 9 bases lining up with TRBD2. CDR1 and CDR2 (germline): SGHTA, FQGTGA. V trimming: 3 bases; J trimming: 4 bases; junction bases outside the gene matches: 7. The CDR3 has 16 amino acids. DNA of the CDR3: TGTGCCAGCAGCTTTGGAGGTAGCGGGAGATACAATGAGCAGTTCTTC. Translation gives CASSFGGSGRYNEQFF.

This sequence joins TRBV2 and TRBJ1-5; tentatively, D is TRBD1 (5 bases). V shed 3 bases and J shed 12 bases, with 12 bases lying between them. Germline V CDR1 and CDR2: SNHLY, FYNNEI. The CDR3 has 12 amino acids. The CDR3 bases are TGTGCCAGCAGTGACGGACATCGAGACCAGCATTTT. It translates to CASSDGHRDQHF.

The rearrangement uses TRBV30 and TRBJ2-2; D may be TRBD1 (6 bases). V lost 2 bases to trimming and J lost 7 bases, with 17 bases between them. Per germline, CDR1 GTSNPN and CDR2 SVGIG (reference sequence). This CDR3 region has 15 residues. The DNA for the CDR3 is TGTGCCTGGAGTCTGGGACCACAGGGAATCGGGGAGCTGTTTTTT. This gives the protein CAWSLGPQGIGELFF. Full variable domain (remainder filled in from reference TRBV30 and TRBJ2-2): SQTIHQWPATLVQPVGSPLSLECTVEGTSNPNLYWYRQAAGRGLQLLFYSVGIGQISSEVPQNLSASRPQDRQFILSSKKLLLSDSGFYLCAWSLGPQGIGELFFGEGSRLTVL.

DNA for the CDR3: TGTGCCTGGAGTGCGGGACAGGGGGCTTTGAATGAGCAGTTCTTC. As protein: CAWSAGQGALNEQFF. The rearrangement joins TRBV30 to TRBJ2-1; 12 positions agree with TRBD1. This CDR3 has 15 residues. Germline CDR1 GTSNPN, CDR2 SVGIG (reference sequence). J gave up 7 bases and V 1 base, and 5 bases lay outside the gene matches.

The rearrangement joins TRBV5-1 to TRBJ1-2; D gene unclear. With 0 bases removed from V and 1 base from J, the gap between germline ends came to 16 bases. The CDR3 spans 17 residues. The germline CDR1 and CDR2 sequences are SGHRS and YFSETQ. The CDR3 nucleotides are TGCGCCAGCAGCTTGGCCCCGGGTCGCACTTATAACTATGGCTACACCTTC. Its protein product is CASSLAPGRTYNYGYTF.

The chain combines TRBV27 with TRBJ1-1, with D possibly being TRBD1 (5 bases). V lost 7 bases and J 1 base, leaving 16 bases between the germline ends. Germline CDR1 reads MNHEY; CDR2 reads SMNVEV (reference sequence). The CDR3 has 15 residues. In nucleotides, the CDR3 is TGTGCCAGCACGTCCCTCGGGGCGGGGAACACTGAAGCTTTCTTT. Protein sequence: CASTSLGAGNTEAFF.

The V gene is TRBV27, the J gene TRBJ2-7; D may be TRBD2 (6 bases). The ends were cut back, 2 bases at V and 2 bases at J, with 22 bases in the middle. Germline CDR1 and CDR2: MNHEY and SMNVEV (reference sequence). CDR3 length equals 18 residues. Written as DNA, the CDR3 is TGTGCCAGCAGTTTACCAAATACTCGGGGGAGATCTACCTACGAGCAGTACTTC. This encodes CASSLPNTRGRSTYEQYF.

The rearrangement uses TRBV6-5 and TRBJ1-1, with 8 nucleotides matching TRBD1. With 7 bases clipped from V and 0 bases from J, the junction kept 4 bases outside the gene matches. The germline V gene encodes CDR1 MNHEY and CDR2 SVGAGI. The CDR3 is 14 residues long. CDR3 in DNA: TGTGCCAGCAAACGGACAGGGCTGAACACTGAAGCTTTCTTT. Its translation is CASKRTGLNTEAFF.